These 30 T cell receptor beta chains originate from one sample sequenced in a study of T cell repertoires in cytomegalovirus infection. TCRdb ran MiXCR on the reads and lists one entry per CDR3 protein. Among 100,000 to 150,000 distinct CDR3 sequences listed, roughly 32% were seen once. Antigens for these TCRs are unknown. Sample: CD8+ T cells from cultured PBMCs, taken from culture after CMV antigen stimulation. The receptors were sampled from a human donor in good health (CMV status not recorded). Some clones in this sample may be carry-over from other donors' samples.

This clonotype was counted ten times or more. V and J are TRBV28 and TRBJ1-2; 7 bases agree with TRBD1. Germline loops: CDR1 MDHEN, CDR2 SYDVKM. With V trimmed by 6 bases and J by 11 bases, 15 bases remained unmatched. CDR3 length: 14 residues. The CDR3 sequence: CASRHRGGMGGYTF. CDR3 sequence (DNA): TGTGCCAGCAGACACAGGGGAGGCATGGGCGGGTACACCTTC.

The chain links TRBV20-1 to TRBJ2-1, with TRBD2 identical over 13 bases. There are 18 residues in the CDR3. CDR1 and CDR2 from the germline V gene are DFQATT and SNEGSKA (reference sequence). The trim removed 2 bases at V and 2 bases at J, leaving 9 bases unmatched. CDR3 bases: TGCAGTGCTAGATTAACCGGGACTAGCGGGGCCCCCTACAATGAGCAGTTCTTC. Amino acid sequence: CSARLTGTSGAPYNEQFF.

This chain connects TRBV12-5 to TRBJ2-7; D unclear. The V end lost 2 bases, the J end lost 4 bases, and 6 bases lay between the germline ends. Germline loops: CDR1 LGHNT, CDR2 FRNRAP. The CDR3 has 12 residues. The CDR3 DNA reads TGTGCTAGTGGTTTGCTTTTATACGAGCAGTACTTC. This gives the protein CASGLLLYEQYF.

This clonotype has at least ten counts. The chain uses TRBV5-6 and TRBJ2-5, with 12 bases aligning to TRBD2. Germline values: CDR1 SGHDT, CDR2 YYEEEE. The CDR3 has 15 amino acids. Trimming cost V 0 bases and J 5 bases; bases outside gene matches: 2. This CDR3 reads CASSLGTSGMETQYF. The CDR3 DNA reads TGTGCCAGCAGCTTGGGGACTAGCGGGATGGAGACCCAGTACTTC.

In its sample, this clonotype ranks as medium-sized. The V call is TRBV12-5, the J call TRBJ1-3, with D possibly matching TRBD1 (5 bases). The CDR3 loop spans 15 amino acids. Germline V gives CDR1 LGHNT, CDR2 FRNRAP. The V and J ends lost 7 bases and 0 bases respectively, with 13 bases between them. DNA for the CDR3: TGTGCTAGTGTCGGGGGACGTCACTCTGGAAACACCATATATTTT. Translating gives CASVGGRHSGNTIYF.

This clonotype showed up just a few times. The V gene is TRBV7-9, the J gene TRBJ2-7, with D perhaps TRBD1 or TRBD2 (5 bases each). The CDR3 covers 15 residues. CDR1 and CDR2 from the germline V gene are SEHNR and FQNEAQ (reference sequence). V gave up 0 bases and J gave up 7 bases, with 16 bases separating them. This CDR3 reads CASSLATAVDEEQYF. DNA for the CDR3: TGTGCCAGCAGCTTAGCGACAGCGGTCGATGAAGAGCAGTACTTC.

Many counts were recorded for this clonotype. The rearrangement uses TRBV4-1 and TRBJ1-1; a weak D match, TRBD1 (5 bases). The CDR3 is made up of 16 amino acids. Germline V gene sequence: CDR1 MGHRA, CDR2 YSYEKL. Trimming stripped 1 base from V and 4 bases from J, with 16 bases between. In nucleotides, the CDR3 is TGCGCCAGCAGCCAAGGGGCAGGGAGAGTGGGCACTGAAGCTTTCTTT. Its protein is CASSQGAGRVGTEAFF.

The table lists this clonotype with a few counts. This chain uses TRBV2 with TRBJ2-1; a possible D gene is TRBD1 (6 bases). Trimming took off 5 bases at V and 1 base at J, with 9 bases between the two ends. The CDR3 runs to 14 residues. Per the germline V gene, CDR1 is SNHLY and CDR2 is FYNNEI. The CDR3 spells CASSRQASYNEQFF. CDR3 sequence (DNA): TGTGCCAGCAGTCGACAGGCTTCCTACAATGAGCAGTTCTTC.

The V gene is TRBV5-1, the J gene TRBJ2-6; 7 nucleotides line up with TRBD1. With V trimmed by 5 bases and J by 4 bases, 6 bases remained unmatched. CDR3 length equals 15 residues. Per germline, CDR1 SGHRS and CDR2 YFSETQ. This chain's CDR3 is CASRDRVSGANVLTF. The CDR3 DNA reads TGCGCCAGCAGAGACAGGGTGTCCGGGGCCAACGTCCTGACTTTC. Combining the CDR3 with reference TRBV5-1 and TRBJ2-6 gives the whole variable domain KAGVTQTPRYLIKTRGQQVTLSCSPISGHRSVSWYQQTPGQGLQFLFEYFSETQRNKGNFPGRFSGRQFSNSRSEMNVSTLELGDSALYLCASRDRVSGANVLTFGAGSRLTVL.

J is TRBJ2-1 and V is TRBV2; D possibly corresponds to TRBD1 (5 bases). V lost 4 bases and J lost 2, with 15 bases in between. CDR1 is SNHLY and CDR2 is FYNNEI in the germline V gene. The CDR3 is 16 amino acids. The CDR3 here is CASSGVWEGAYNEQFF. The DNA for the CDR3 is TGTGCCAGCAGTGGGGTTTGGGAAGGGGCCTACAATGAGCAGTTCTTC.

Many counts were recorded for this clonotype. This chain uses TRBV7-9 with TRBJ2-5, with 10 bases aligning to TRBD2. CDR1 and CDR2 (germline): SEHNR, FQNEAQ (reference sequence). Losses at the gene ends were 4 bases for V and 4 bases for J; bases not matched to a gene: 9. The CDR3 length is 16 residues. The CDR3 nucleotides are TGTGCCAGCAGCTACAAAGAAGCGGGGGGGCGAGAGACCCAGTACTTC. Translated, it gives CASSYKEAGGRETQYF.

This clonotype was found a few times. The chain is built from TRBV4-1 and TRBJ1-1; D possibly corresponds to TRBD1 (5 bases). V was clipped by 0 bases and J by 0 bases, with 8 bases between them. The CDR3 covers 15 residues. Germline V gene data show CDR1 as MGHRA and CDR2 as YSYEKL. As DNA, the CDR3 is TGCGCCAGCAGCCAAGAGGCAGGGTTGAACACTGAAGCTTTCTTT. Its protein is CASSQEAGLNTEAFF.

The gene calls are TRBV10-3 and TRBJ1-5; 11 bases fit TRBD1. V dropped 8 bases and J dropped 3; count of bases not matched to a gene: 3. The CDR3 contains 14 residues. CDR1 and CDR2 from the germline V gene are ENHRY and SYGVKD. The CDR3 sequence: CAIGTGGINQPQHF. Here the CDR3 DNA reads TGTGCCATCGGGACAGGGGGGATCAATCAGCCCCAGCATTTT.

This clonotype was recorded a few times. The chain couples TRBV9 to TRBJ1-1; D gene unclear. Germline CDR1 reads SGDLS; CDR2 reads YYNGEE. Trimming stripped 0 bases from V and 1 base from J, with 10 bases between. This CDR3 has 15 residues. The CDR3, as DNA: TGTGCCAGCAGCGTAGAAGGTGGCCCGAACACTGAAGCTTTCTTT. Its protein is CASSVEGGPNTEAFF.

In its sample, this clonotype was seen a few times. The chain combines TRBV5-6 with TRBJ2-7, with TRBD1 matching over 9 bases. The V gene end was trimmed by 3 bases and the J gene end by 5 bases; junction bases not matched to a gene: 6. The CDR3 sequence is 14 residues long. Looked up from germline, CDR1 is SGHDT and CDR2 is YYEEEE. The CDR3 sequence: CASSWGQGKHEQYF. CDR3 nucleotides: TGTGCCAGCAGCTGGGGACAGGGAAAGCACGAGCAGTACTTC. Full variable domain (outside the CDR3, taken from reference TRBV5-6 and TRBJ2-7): DAGVTQSPTHLIKTRGQQVTLRCSPKSGHDTVSWYQQALGQGPQFIFQYYEEEERQRGNFPDRFSGHQFPNYSSELNVNALLLGDSALYLCASSWGQGKHEQYFGPGTRLTVT.

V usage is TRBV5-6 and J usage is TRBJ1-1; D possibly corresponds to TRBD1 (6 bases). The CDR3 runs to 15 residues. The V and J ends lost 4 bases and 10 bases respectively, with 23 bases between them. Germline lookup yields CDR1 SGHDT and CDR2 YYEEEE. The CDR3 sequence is CASSPGDWGAMGAFF. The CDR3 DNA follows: TGTGCCAGCAGCCCCGGGGATTGGGGGGCGATGGGAGCTTTCTTT.

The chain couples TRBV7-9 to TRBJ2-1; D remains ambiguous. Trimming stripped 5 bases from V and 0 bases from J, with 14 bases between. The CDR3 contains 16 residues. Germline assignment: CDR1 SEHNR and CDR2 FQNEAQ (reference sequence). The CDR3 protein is CASSLTTSSSYNEQFF. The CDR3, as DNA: TGTGCCAGCAGCCTGACGACTTCTAGCTCCTACAATGAGCAGTTCTTC.

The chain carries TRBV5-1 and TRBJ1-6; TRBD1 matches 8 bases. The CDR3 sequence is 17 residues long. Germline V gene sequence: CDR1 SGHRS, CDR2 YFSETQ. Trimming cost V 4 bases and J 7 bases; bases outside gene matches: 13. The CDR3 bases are TGCGCCAGCAGCCAATCTACCACAGGGGGACCGAATTCACCCCTCCACTTT. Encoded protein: CASSQSTTGGPNSPLHF.

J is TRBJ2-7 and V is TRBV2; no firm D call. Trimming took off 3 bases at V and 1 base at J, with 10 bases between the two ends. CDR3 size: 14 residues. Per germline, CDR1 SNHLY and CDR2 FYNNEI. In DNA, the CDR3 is TGTGCCAGCAGTGAGACACTGAAATCCTACGAGCAGTACTTC. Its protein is CASSETLKSYEQYF.

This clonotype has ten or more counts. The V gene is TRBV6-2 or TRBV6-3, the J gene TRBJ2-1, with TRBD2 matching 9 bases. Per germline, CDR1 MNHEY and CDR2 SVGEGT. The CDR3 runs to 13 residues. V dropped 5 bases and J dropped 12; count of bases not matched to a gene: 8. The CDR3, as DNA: TGTGCCAGCAGTGTTGCGGGGGGGCCTGGGCAGTTCTTC. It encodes CASSVAGGPGQFF.

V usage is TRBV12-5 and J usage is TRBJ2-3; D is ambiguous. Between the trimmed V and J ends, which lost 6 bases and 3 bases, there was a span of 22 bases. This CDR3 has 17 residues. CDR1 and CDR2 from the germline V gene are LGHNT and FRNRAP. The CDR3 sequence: CASGPGRVQPQTDTQYF. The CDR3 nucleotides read TGTGCTAGTGGCCCCGGTAGAGTCCAACCTCAAACAGATACGCAGTATTTT.

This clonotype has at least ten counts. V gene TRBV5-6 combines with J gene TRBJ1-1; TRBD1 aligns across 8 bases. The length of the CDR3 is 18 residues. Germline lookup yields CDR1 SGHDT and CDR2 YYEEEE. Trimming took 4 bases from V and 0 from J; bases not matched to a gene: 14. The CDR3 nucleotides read TGTGCCAGCAGCCTAGGACAGGGTTTGACGCACCTGAACACTGAAGCTTTCTTT. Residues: CASSLGQGLTHLNTEAFF.

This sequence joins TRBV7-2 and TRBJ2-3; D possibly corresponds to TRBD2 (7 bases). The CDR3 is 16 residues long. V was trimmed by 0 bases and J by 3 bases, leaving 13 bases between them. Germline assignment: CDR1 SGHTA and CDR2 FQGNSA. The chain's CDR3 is CASSLAGGAATDTQYF. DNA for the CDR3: TGTGCCAGCAGCTTAGCGGGGGGGGCGGCAACAGATACGCAGTATTTT.

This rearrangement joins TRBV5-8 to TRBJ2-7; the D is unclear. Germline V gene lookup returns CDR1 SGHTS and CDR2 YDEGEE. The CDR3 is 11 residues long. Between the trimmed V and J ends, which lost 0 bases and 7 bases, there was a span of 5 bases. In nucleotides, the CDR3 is TGTGCCAGCAGCTTGGACCCTGAGCAGTACTTC. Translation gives CASSLDPEQYF.

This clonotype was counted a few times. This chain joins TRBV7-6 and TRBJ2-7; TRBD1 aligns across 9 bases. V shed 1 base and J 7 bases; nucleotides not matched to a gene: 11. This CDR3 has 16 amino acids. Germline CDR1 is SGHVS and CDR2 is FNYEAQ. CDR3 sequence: CASSLGNPGQGLEQYF. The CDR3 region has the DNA TGTGCCAGCAGCTTAGGAAACCCGGGACAGGGCTTAGAGCAGTACTTC.

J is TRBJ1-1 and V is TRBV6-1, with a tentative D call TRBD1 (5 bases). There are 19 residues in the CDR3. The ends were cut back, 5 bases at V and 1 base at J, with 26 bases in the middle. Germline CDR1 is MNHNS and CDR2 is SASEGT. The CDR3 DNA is TGTGCCAGCAGTCATGTTCAGGGCTTCGATTCGGGGGAGAACACTGAAGCTTTCTTT. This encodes CASSHVQGFDSGENTEAFF.

CDR3 sequence (DNA): TGTGCCAGCAGCGCAGGAAGGTTAGGAAATTCACCCCTCCACTTT. Its protein product is CASSAGRLGNSPLHF. The gene calls are TRBV7-6 and TRBJ1-6; the D is unclear. The germline V gene encodes CDR1 SGHVS and CDR2 FNYEAQ. CDR3 length: 15 residues. Trimming shortened V by 5 bases and J by 7 bases, and 15 bases separated the two germline ends.

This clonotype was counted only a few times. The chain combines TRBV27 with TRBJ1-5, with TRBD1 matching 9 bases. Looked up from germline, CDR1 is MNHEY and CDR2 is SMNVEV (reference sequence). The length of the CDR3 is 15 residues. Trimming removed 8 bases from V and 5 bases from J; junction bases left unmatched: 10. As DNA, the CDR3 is TGTGCCAGCGGATCGGGACAGGGTTATTATCAGCCCCAGCATTTT. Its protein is CASGSGQGYYQPQHF.

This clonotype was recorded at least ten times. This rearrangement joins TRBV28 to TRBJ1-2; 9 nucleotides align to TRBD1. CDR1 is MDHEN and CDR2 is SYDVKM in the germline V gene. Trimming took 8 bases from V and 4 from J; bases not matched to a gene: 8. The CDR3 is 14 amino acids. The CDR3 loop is CASGSGQGTYGYTF. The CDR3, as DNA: TGTGCCAGCGGTTCGGGACAGGGAACCTATGGCTACACCTTC.

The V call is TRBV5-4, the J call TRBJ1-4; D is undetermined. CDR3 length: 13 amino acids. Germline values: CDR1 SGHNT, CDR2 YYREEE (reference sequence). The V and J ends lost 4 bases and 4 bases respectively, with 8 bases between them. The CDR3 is CASSEPDNEKLFF. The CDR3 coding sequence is TGTGCCAGCAGCGAACCTGATAATGAAAAACTGTTTTTT.